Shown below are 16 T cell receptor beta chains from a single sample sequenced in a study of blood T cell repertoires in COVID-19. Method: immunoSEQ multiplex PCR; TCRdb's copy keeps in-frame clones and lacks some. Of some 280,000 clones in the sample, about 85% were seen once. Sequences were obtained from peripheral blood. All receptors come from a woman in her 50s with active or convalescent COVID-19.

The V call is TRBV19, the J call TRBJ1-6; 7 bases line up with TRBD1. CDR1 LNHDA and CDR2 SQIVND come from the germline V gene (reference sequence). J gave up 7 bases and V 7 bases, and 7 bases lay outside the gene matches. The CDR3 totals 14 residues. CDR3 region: CASKGTAGNSPLHF. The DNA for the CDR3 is TGTGCCAGTAAAGGGACAGCCGGGAATTCACCCCTCCACTTT.

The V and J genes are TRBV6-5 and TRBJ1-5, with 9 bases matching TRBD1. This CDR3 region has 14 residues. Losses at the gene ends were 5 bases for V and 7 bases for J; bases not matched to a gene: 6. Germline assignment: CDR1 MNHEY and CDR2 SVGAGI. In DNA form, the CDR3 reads TGTGCCAGCAGTAGAACAGGGGGCGAACAGCCCCAGCATTTT. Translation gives CASSRTGGEQPQHF.

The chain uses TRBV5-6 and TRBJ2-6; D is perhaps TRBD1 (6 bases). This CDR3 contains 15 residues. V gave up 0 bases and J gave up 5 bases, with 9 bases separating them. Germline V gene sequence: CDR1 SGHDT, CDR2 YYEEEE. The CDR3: CASSLVGAWANVLTF. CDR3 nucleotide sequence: TGTGCCAGCAGCTTGGTGGGGGCGTGGGCCAACGTCCTGACTTTC.

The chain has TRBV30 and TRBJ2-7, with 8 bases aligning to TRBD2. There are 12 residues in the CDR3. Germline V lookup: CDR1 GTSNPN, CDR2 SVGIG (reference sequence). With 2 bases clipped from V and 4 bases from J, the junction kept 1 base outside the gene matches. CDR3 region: CAWSTSGYEQYF. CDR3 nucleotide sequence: TGTGCCTGGAGTACTAGCGGTTACGAGCAGTACTTC.

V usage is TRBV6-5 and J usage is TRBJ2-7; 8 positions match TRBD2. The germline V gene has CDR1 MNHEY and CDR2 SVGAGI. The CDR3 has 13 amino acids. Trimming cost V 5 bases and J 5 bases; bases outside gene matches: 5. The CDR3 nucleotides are TGTGCCAGCAGTCCAGCGGGAGTTGACGAGCAGTACTTC. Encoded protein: CASSPAGVDEQYF.

This CDR3 reads CASSQQATQANTGELFF. CDR3 coding DNA: TGTGCCAGCAGCCAACAGGCTACACAGGCGAACACCGGGGAGCTGTTTTTT. This chain uses TRBV4-2 with TRBJ2-2; TRBD1 is a possible D gene (5 bases). The germline V and J ends were trimmed by 2 bases and 0 bases, with 13 bases remaining between them. This CDR3 contains 17 residues. The germline CDR1 and CDR2 sequences are LGHNA and YNFKEQ.

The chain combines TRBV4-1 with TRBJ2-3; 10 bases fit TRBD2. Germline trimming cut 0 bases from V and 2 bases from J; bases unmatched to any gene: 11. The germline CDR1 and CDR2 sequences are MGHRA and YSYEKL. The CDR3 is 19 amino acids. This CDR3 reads CASSQDGARAGGITDTQYF. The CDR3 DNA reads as TGCGCCAGCAGCCAAGACGGGGCGCGAGCGGGAGGGATCACAGATACGCAGTATTTT.

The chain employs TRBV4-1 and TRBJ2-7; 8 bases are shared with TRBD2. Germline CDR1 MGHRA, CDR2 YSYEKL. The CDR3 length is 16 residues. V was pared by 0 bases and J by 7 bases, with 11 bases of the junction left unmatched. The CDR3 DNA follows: TGCGCCAGCAGCCAAGATAAACGGGAGGGCCTTCGGGAGCAGTACTTC. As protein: CASSQDKREGLREQYF.

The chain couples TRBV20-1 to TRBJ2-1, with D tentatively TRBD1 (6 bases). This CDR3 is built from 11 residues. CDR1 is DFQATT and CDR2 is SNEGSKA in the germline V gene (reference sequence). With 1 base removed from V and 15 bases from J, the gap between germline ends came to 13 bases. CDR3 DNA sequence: TGCAGTGCTAGAGGAACAGGGTTCGTGTTCTTC. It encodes CSARGTGFVFF.

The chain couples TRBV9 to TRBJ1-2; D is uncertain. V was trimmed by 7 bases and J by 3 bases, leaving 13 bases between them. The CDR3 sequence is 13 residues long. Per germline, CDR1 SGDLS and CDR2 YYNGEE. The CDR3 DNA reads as TGTGCCAGCCGGCGGAGGGAAGACTATGGCTACACCTTC. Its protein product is CASRRREDYGYTF.

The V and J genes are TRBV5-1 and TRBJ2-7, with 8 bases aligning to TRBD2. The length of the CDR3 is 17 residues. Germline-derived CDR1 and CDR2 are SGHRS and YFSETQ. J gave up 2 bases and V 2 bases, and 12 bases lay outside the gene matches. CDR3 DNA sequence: TGCGCCAGCAGCTTTGACTACTACGCGGGGGGAACCTACGAGCAGTACTTC. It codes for CASSFDYYAGGTYEQYF.

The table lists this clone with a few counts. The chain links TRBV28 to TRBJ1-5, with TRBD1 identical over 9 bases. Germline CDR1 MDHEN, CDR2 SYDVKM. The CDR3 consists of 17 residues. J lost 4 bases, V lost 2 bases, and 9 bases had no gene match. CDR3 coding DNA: TGTGCCAGCAGTTTACTGGGACAGGGTAGTTGGAATCAGCCCCAGCATTTT. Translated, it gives CASSLLGQGSWNQPQHF.

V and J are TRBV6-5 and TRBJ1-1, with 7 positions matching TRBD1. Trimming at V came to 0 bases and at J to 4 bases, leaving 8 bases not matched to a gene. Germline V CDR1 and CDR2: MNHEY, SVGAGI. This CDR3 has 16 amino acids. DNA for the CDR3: TGTGCCAGCAGTTACTCGCGGGCGGGACAGTTCACTGAAGCTTTCTTT. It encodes CASSYSRAGQFTEAFF.

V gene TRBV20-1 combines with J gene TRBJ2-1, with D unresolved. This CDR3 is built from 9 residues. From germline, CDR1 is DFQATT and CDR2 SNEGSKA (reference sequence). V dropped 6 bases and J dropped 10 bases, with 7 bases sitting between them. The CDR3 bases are TGCAGTGCCTCTGAGGAGCAGTTCTTC. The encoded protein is CSASEEQFF.

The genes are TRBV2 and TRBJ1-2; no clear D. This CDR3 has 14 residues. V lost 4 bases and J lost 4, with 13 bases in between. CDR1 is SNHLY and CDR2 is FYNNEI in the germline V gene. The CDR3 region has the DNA TGTGCCAGCAGTGTTGGGAGCGGTGGCTATGGCTACACCTTC. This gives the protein CASSVGSGGYGYTF.

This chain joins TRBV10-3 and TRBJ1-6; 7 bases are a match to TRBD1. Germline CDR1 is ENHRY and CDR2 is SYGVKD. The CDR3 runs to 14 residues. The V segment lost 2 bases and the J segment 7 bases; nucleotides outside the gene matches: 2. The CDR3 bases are TGTGCCATCAGTGAGAGGGGGCGAAATTCACCCCTCCACTTT. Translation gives CAISERGRNSPLHF.